A selection of T cell receptor beta chains follows, all from one sample in a study of T cell repertoires in cytomegalovirus infection. TCRdb recomputed calls from the reads with MiXCR, one row per CDR3 protein. The table lists hundreds of thousands of distinct CDR3 sequences, 20% to 25% of them singletons. Source material: CD8+ T cells from PBMCs. The source is a human donor in good health (CMV status not recorded). Some clones in this sample may be carry-over from other donors' samples. Each CDR3 is given without its conserved first and last residue. The D gene is left open where the match is weak.

TRBV6-5 | TRBD2 | ASSYSGGEWTNEQF
TRBV12-3/TRBV12-4 | - | ASGGGAETQY
TRBV6-6 | - | ASSYSNPQGQETQY
TRBV5-5 | - | ASNKGPNPSGANVLT
TRBV4-1 | TRBD1 | ASSQDRTGGPYDYT
TRBV7-8 | - | ASSSYGGTYEQY
TRBV19 | - | ASSIPGENTGELF
TRBV7-9 | - | ASTPRQRGGRGYNEQF
TRBV9 | - | ASSESGHTTDTQY
TRBV28 | - | ASRRTANEKLF
TRBV20-1 | TRBD2 | SVPLAGGYNEQF
TRBV7-9 | - | ASSPRAYNEAF
TRBV24-1 | - | ATSDMDARETQY
TRBV7-2 | TRBD2 | ASSYRDYSGEQY
TRBV5-1 | TRBD1 | ASSSGQTDHYGYT
TRBV29-1 | - | SVVGIGYT
TRBV18 | - | ASSPTDNPASNEKLF
TRBV27 | - | ASRHRDLYNEQF
TRBV6-2/TRBV6-3 | - | ASSYRGLNQPQH
TRBV7-2 | - | ASSLGRREQETQY
TRBV15 | TRBD1 | ATSRDRGLSETQY
TRBV6-5 | TRBD2 | ASRPTSGLTGELF
TRBV13 | TRBD2 | ASSFYHHRLAGGDNEQF
TRBV27 | - | ASSVPGNEQF
TRBV4-1 | - | ASSHQPSGLGDEQF
TRBV13 | - | ASSLFGAYNSLLH
TRBV5-4 | - | ASSFGGLIQETQY
TRBV28 | - | ASSPTVRQYNEQF
TRBV15 | - | ATSRDWTNEQF
TRBV27 | TRBD1 | ASGPTGEEQF